Listed here are 4 T cell receptor beta chains from one sample, sequenced in a study of early T cells in non-severe SARS-CoV-2 infection. TCRdb itself ran the 5' RACE reads through MiXCR, one entry per CDR3 protein. The top ten hold approximately 4.7% of the sample, which has approximately 70,000 distinct CDR3 sequences, roughly an eighth seen once. Sequencing used whole blood. These receptors were taken from an adult who was a healthcare worker with PCR-confirmed SARS-CoV-2 infection or an uninfected control (not recorded which).

Ten or more counts support this clonotype. The rearrangement links TRBV5-1 to TRBJ2-7; TRBD1 matches 12 bases. The length of the CDR3 is 15 residues. The junction had 8 bases not matched to a gene; V was cut back by 5 bases and J by 5 bases. CDR1 is SGHRS, CDR2 YFSETQ, per germline. The CDR3 DNA follows: TGCGCCAGCAGGCCAGACCGGGACAGGGGGCACGAGCAGTACTTC. The encoded protein is CASRPDRDRGHEQYF.

The sample holds many counts of this clonotype. CDR3 loop: CASSRYNEQFF. In DNA, the CDR3 is TGTGCCAGCAGCCGGTACAATGAGCAGTTCTTC. The gene calls are TRBV3-1 and TRBJ2-1; D gene unclear. The CDR3 is 11 residues long. From germline, CDR1 is LGHDT and CDR2 YNNKEL (reference sequence). V lost 4 bases and J 4 bases, leaving 2 bases between the germline ends.

The table lists this clonotype with a count of one. This may come from a read error, since a much larger clone is one base off. The CDR3 region has the DNA TGTGCCAGCAGCCGGGGGGGCCGTACCACAGATACGCAGTATTTT. Its protein product is CASSRGGRTTDTQYF. V is TRBV11-2 and J is TRBJ2-3; 8 bases align to TRBD2. CDR3 size: 15 residues. Trimming at V came to 5 bases and at J to 2 bases, leaving 6 bases not matched to a gene. From germline, CDR1 is SGHAT and CDR2 FQNNGV.

The CDR3 here is CASRDREGDTQYF. CDR3 bases: TGCGCCAGCAGGGACAGGGAAGGAGATACGCAGTATTTT. The rearrangement joins TRBV5-1 to TRBJ2-3, with 8 nucleotides matching TRBD1. The junction had 4 bases not matched to a gene; V was cut back by 5 bases and J by 5 bases. The CDR3 is made up of 13 amino acids. In germline, CDR1 is SGHRS, CDR2 YFSETQ.